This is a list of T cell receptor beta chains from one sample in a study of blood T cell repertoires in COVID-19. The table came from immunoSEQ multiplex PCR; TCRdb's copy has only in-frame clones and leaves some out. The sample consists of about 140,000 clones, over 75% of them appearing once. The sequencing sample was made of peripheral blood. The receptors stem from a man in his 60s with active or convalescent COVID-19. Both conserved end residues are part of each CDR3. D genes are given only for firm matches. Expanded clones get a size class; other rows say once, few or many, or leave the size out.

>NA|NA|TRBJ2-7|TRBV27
TGTGCCAGCAGTCCACCACCTACAGGGCCCTACGAGCAGTACTTC
CASSPPPTGPYEQYF
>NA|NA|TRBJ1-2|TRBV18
TGTGCCAGCTCACCCCAGACAGAGCAGTATGGCTACACCTTC
CASSPQTEQYGYTF
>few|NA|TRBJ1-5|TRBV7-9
TGTGCCAGCAAACCTTACTCAGGGGTCAGCAATCAGCCCCAGCATTTT
CASKPYSGVSNQPQHF
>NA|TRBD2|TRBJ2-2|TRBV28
TGTGCCAGCAGTTTAGATAGACTAGCCCCATACGGAAACACCGGGGAGCTGTTTTTT
CASSLDRLAPYGNTGELFF
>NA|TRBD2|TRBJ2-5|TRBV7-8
TGTGCCAGCACCCAGTGGCTAGCGGGAAACCAAGAGACCCAGTACTTC
CASTQWLAGNQETQYF
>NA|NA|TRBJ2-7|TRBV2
TGTGCCAGCAGCCGGGACACCTTCTCCTACGAGCAGTACTTC
CASSRDTFSYEQYF
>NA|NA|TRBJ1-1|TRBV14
TGTGCCAGCAGCCGCACTACAGGGATGAACACTGAAGCTTTCTTT
CASSRTTGMNTEAFF
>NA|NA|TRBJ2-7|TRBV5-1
TGCGCCAGCAGCTTGGGCGGGACTTCCTACGAGCAGTACTTC
CASSLGGTSYEQYF
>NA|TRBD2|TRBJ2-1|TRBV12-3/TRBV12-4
TGTGCCAGCAGTGGGGAGGGGTGGAATGAGCAGTTCTTC
CASSGEGWNEQFF
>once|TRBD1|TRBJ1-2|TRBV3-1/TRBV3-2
TGTGCCAGCAGCCACGAGACAGGGACCGGCTACACCTTC
CASSHETGTGYTF
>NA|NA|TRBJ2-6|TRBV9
TGTGCCAGCAGCGGCCCTAGACACGTCCTGACTTTC
CASSGPRHVLTF
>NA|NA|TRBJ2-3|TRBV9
TGTGCCAGCAGCGTAGCTTTGGGAGTGGGCACAGATACGCAGTATTTT
CASSVALGVGTDTQYF
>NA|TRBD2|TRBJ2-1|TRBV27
TGTGCCAGCAGCGCTAGCGGGCGGCCCCATGAGCAGTTCTTC
CASSASGRPHEQFF